These 23 T cell receptor beta chains originate from one sample sequenced in a study of T cell responses to AZD1222 COVID-19 vaccine. The method was immunoSEQ multiplex PCR; TCRdb's version includes in-frame clones alone and lacks a portion of them. The repertoire holds 130,000 or so clones, approximately 95% seen once, with more than 0.8% in the top ten. This sample comprised peripheral blood, obtained on day 0 of MenACWY control vaccination. These receptor sequences come from an adult in good health.

V usage is TRBV7-7 and J usage is TRBJ2-7; D is perhaps TRBD1 (5 bases). Germline CDR1 is SSHAT and CDR2 is FNYEAQ (reference sequence). CDR3 size: 14 residues. Trimming shortened V by 5 bases and J by 4 bases, and 15 bases separated the two germline ends. CDR3 residues: CASSEAPQGYEQYF. CDR3 nucleotide sequence: TGTGCCAGCAGCGAAGCGCCCCAGGGATACGAGCAGTACTTC. Full variable domain (rest looked up from reference TRBV7-7 and TRBJ2-7): GAGVSQSPRYKVTKRGQDVTLRCDPISSHATLYWYQQALGQGPEFLTYFNYEAQPDKSGLPSDRFSAERPEGSISTLTIQRTEQRDSAMYRCASSEAPQGYEQYFGPGTRLTVT.

In this sample, this clone turned up once. The V and J genes are TRBV28 and TRBJ1-6, with a possible D match to TRBD1 (5 bases). Germline V gene sequence: CDR1 MDHEN, CDR2 SYDVKM. This CDR3 is 13 amino acids long. The V gene lost 4 bases and the J gene lost 7 bases, with 8 bases spanning the gap. CDR3 nucleotides: TGTGCCAGCAGTTGGGACGGAAATTCACCCCTCCACTTT. This encodes CASSWDGNSPLHF.

The chain joins TRBV28 to TRBJ2-7; 10 bases line up with TRBD2. This CDR3 has 16 residues. Germline trimming cut 6 bases from V and 3 bases from J; bases unmatched to any gene: 11. Germline assignment: CDR1 MDHEN and CDR2 SYDVKM. The CDR3 reads CASRPAGLAGDYEQYF. CDR3 bases: TGTGCCAGCAGACCGGCAGGTCTAGCGGGGGACTACGAGCAGTACTTC.

The CDR3 spells CASGKGTSTDTQYF. The CDR3 region has the DNA TGTGCCAGCGGCAAAGGAACAAGCACAGATACGCAGTATTTT. This chain links TRBV6-5 with TRBJ2-3; D gene uncertain. V lost 8 bases, J lost 0 bases, and 12 bases lay in between. CDR3 length: 14 amino acids. The germline V gene encodes CDR1 MNHEY and CDR2 SVGAGI.

This clone was seen only a few times. Other DNA sequences in this specimen translate into the identical CDR3. This chain joins TRBV19 and TRBJ2-2; TRBD2 is a possible D gene (5 bases). The CDR3 is 14 residues long. V was cut by 1 base and J by 7 bases, with 10 bases left in between. In germline, CDR1 is LNHDA, CDR2 SQIVND (reference sequence). CDR3 in DNA: TGTGCCAGTAGTATAGGAGGGAAAGTCGGGGAGCTGTTTTTT. Translation: CASSIGGKVGELFF.

The CDR3 sequence is CASSLEQASYNEQFF. DNA of the CDR3: TGTGCCAGCAGCTTAGAACAGGCCTCCTACAATGAGCAGTTCTTC. V gene TRBV11-2 combines with J gene TRBJ2-1, with a possible D match to TRBD1 (5 bases). CDR3 length: 15 amino acids. Trimming shortened V by 0 bases and J by 0 bases, and 6 bases separated the two germline ends. The germline CDR1 and CDR2 sequences are SGHAT and FQNNGV.

Here the CDR3 DNA reads TGTGCCAGCAGCCAAGATATGGGGGTAATCGGGACCGGGGAGCTGTTTTTT. As protein: CASSQDMGVIGTGELFF. The rearrangement uses TRBV3-1 (or the pseudogene TRBV3-2) and TRBJ2-2; D is possibly TRBD1 or TRBD2 (5 bases each). Trimming took 0 bases from V and 5 from J, leaving 16 bases between them. Germline values: CDR1 LGHDT, CDR2 YNNKEL (reference sequence). The CDR3 is 17 residues long.

V gene TRBV12-3 or TRBV12-4 combines with J gene TRBJ2-5, with no clear D. V was shortened by 2 bases and J by 2 bases, with 6 bases between the two germline ends. The CDR3 has 13 amino acids. CDR3 sequence (DNA): TGTGCCAGCAGTTTAACAGAACAAGAGACCCAGTACTTC. Encoded protein: CASSLTEQETQYF.

The chain is built from TRBV19 and TRBJ1-1, with D unresolved. The CDR3 runs 15 residues. V lost 4 bases and J 2 bases, leaving 14 bases between the germline ends. Germline V CDR1 and CDR2: LNHDA, SQIVND (reference sequence). The CDR3: CASSTTGTLNTEAFF. CDR3 coding DNA: TGTGCCAGTAGTACGACGGGAACACTTAACACTGAAGCTTTCTTT.

The chain's CDR3 is CASSWGTIMGNTEAFF. For the CDR3, the DNA is TGTGCCAGCAGCTGGGGGACGATCATGGGGAACACTGAAGCTTTCTTT. J is TRBJ1-1 and V is TRBV5-6, with a tentative D call TRBD1 (5 bases). The CDR3 runs to 16 residues. The germline gives CDR1 SGHDT, CDR2 YYEEEE. V was clipped by 3 bases and J by 1 base, with 16 bases between them. The full variable domain, with the rest looked up from reference TRBV5-6 and TRBJ1-1, is DAGVTQSPTHLIKTRGQQVTLRCSPKSGHDTVSWYQQALGQGPQFIFQYYEEEERQRGNFPDRFSGHQFPNYSSELNVNALLLGDSALYLCASSWGTIMGNTEAFFGQGTRLTVV.

The rearrangement links TRBV15 to TRBJ2-7, with 12 positions matching TRBD2. The CDR3 has 15 amino acids. Germline loops: CDR1 LNHNV, CDR2 YYDKDF (reference sequence). Germline trimming cut 1 base from V and 3 bases from J; bases unmatched to any gene: 1. The CDR3: CATSRGLAGDYEQYF. For the CDR3, the DNA is TGTGCCACCAGCAGAGGACTAGCGGGAGACTACGAGCAGTACTTC.

The rearrangement links TRBV3-1 (or the pseudogene TRBV3-2) to TRBJ2-5; possible D gene TRBD1, 5 bases. The length of the CDR3 is 16 residues. The germline V gene encodes CDR1 LGHDT and CDR2 YNNKEL (reference sequence). Trimming stripped 1 base from V and 1 base from J, with 13 bases between. The chain's CDR3 is CASSQGGSSFQETQYF. CDR3 nucleotides: TGTGCCAGCAGCCAAGGGGGCAGCTCCTTCCAAGAGACCCAGTACTTC.

J is TRBJ2-3 and V is TRBV6-2 or TRBV6-3; maybe TRBD2 (5 bases). The V gene lost 2 bases and the J gene lost 2 bases, with 11 bases spanning the gap. Germline V gene lookup returns CDR1 MNHEY and CDR2 SVGEGT. The CDR3 is 15 residues long. The CDR3 nucleotides are TGTGCCAGCAGTTACGCTAGCAAACTCACAGATACGCAGTATTTT. Residues: CASSYASKLTDTQYF.

Only one count was recorded for this clone. The V and J genes are TRBV11-2 and TRBJ1-1; 7 bases are a match to TRBD1. The CDR3 has 13 amino acids. The germline V gene encodes CDR1 SGHAT and CDR2 FQNNGV. The trim removed 1 base at V and 8 bases at J, leaving 4 bases unmatched. The CDR3 sequence: CASSLVRTGEAFF. For the CDR3, the DNA is TGTGCCAGCAGCTTAGTAAGGACAGGAGAAGCTTTCTTT.

The chain uses TRBV21-1 and TRBJ2-2; the table's TRBD2 call for D was not verified on the DNA. TRBV21-1 is tagged as a pseudogene. This CDR3 is built from 15 residues. CDR3 DNA sequence: TGTGCCAGCAGCAAAGAGACTAGCGTGAGCGGGGAGCTGTTTTTT. Translated, it gives CASSKETSVSGELFF.

This chain joins TRBV28 and TRBJ1-5, with TRBD1 matching 9 bases. Trimming took 8 bases from V and 0 from J; bases not matched to a gene: 14. The V gene's germline CDR1 is MDHEN and CDR2 SYDVKM. CDR3 length equals 18 residues. CDR3 nucleotide sequence: TGTGCCAGCGGTACCCGGGACAGGGCACCTTATAGCAATCAGCCCCAGCATTTT. It yields the protein CASGTRDRAPYSNQPQHF.

V and J are TRBV7-6 and TRBJ2-1, with D unclear. Germline assignment: CDR1 SGHVS and CDR2 FNYEAQ. CDR3 length: 15 amino acids. The V end lost 5 bases, the J end lost 6 bases, and 17 bases lay between the germline ends. CDR3 DNA sequence: TGTGCCAGCAGCCGTAACCGGATAGGTCGCAATGAGCAGTTCTTC. Translation: CASSRNRIGRNEQFF.

This clone was seen only once. V gene TRBV6-1 combines with J gene TRBJ2-6; D might be TRBD1 (6 bases). The length of the CDR3 is 17 residues. The V end was cut by 4 bases, the J end by 0 bases, with 13 bases between. Germline values: CDR1 MNHNS, CDR2 SASEGT. The CDR3 nucleotides are TGTGCCAGCAGTGTTGGGGACACCATCTCTGGGGCCAACGTCCTGACTTTC. As protein: CASSVGDTISGANVLTF.

This chain links TRBV29-1 with TRBJ1-2, with D uncertain. In germline, CDR1 is SQVTM, CDR2 ANQGSEA. The germline V and J ends were trimmed by 7 bases and 4 bases, with 16 bases remaining between them. The CDR3 sequence is 13 residues long. CDR3 residues: CSAEGGVVYGYTF. The CDR3 nucleotides are TGCAGCGCCGAGGGCGGGGTGGTCTATGGCTACACCTTC.

The chain combines TRBV6-5 with TRBJ1-2; tentative D call: TRBD1 (6 bases). The CDR3 has 14 amino acids. Germline lookup yields CDR1 MNHEY and CDR2 SVGAGI. The germline V and J ends were trimmed by 6 bases and 0 bases, with 11 bases remaining between them. The DNA of the CDR3 is TGTGCCAGCAGAAGGACAGAGACTAACTATGGCTACACCTTC. This codes for CASRRTETNYGYTF.

About this clone: A junction end diverges from the germline sequence, so it may reflect a read error. In DNA form, the CDR3 reads TGTGCCAGCAATGAACAGGGGAGTCTGAACACTGAAGCTTTCTTT. Translated: CASNEQGSLNTEAFF. The chain links TRBV2 to TRBJ1-1; 7 bases are shared with TRBD1. CDR3 size: 15 residues. CDR1 and CDR2 from the germline V gene are SNHLY and FYNNEI.

This clone was found once. V is TRBV27 and J is TRBJ2-2, with 10 bases aligning to TRBD2. Germline lookup yields CDR1 MNHEY and CDR2 SMNVEV (reference sequence). Trimming at V came to 2 bases and at J to 8 bases, leaving 8 bases not matched to a gene. The CDR3 consists of 16 residues. The CDR3 DNA follows: TGTGCCAGCAGTTTACGGTCTAGCGGGAGTGTAGGGGAGCTGTTTTTT. It yields the protein CASSLRSSGSVGELFF.

J is TRBJ1-3 and V is TRBV28; D call uncertain. Looked up from germline, CDR1 is MDHEN and CDR2 is SYDVKM. V lost 4 bases and J 0 bases, leaving 13 bases between the germline ends. This CDR3 has 16 residues. The CDR3 nucleotides read TGTGCCAGCAGTTCCCCTTCTGGGGTCTCTGGAAACACCATATATTTT. This codes for CASSSPSGVSGNTIYF.